This T cell receptor (beta chain) stems from a study of T cell responses to AZD1222 COVID-19 vaccine. Study-wide results and limits: It was only after the peak T cell response that any repertoires were sampled. Clonal diversity was possibly underestimated, and white British individuals and females predominated among donors.

V lost 8 bases and J lost 9, with 14 bases in between. The CDR3 runs to 13 residues. CDR1 is MNHEY, CDR2 SMNVEV, per germline (reference sequence). Whether given at about 4 or about 12 weeks, second doses were pooled. Comments on this clone: Antigen unknown.

The assay was immunoSEQ multiplex PCR, and TCRdb's table has in-frame clones only and misses some. The repertoire holds about 130,000 clones, with approximately 90% as singletons. The chain employs TRBV27 and TRBJ1-6; D might be TRBD1 (5 bases). Sequenced here: peripheral blood, sampled 28 days after the second AZD1222 dose. This sequence was found in an adult who received the AZD1222 COVID-19 vaccine. The CDR3 DNA sequence: TGTGCCAGCTCCCAGTATGACAGTTCACCCCTCCACTTT. It specifies CASSQYDSSPLHF.